One and the same sample provided the 30 T cell receptor beta chains below, sequenced in a study of T cell responses to AZD1222 COVID-19 vaccine. The table came from immunoSEQ multiplex PCR; TCRdb's copy has only in-frame clones and leaves some out. In the table there are 150,000 to 200,000 clones, 93% of which are singletons. Sample: peripheral blood, taken 28 days after the second AZD1222 dose. All receptors derive from an adult who received the AZD1222 COVID-19 vaccine.

This clone was counted a single time. The V call is TRBV7-3, the J call TRBJ1-2; D uncertain. Germline loops: CDR1 SGHTA, CDR2 FQGTGA. V was cut by 0 bases and J by 5 bases, with 7 bases left in between. The CDR3 extends over 13 amino acids. CDR3 DNA: TGTGCCAGCAGCTTAACAGGGCAGTATGGCTACACCTTC. It is translated as CASSLTGQYGYTF.

The chain uses TRBV27 and TRBJ2-3; a weak D match, TRBD1 (6 bases). Trimming shortened V by 6 bases and J by 1 base, and 11 bases separated the two germline ends. Germline lookup yields CDR1 MNHEY and CDR2 SMNVEV (reference sequence). The CDR3 has 14 residues. In DNA, the CDR3 is TGTGCCAGCAGAAGGGGGACGGGCACAGATACGCAGTATTTT. As protein: CASRRGTGTDTQYF.

The V and J genes are TRBV29-1 and TRBJ1-1; D ambiguous. Germline lookup yields CDR1 SQVTM and CDR2 ANQGSEA. This CDR3 contains 13 residues. The V gene lost 4 bases and the J gene lost 4 bases, with 13 bases spanning the gap. CDR3 nucleotides: TGCAGCGTTGTTTGGGTTTTGGGCACTGAAGCTTTCTTT. This translates into CSVVWVLGTEAFF.

This chain links TRBV7-3 with TRBJ2-3; D remains ambiguous. CDR1 SGHTA and CDR2 FQGTGA come from the germline V gene. The CDR3 sequence is 14 residues long. The V and J ends lost 2 bases and 2 bases respectively, with 8 bases between them. DNA of the CDR3: TGTGCCAGCAGCTTACCCGAGACCACAGATACGCAGTATTTT. Amino acid sequence: CASSLPETTDTQYF.

This chain joins TRBV28 and TRBJ1-1, with a possible D match to TRBD1 (5 bases). Germline V CDR1 and CDR2: MDHEN, SYDVKM. Between the trimmed V and J ends, which lost 2 bases and 2 bases, there was a span of 9 bases. The CDR3 length is 14 residues. CDR3 sequence reads: CASSLRGLNTEAFF. The CDR3 DNA reads TGTGCCAGCAGTTTAAGGGGCCTAAACACTGAAGCTTTCTTT.

This chain joins TRBV29-1 and TRBJ2-5, with D possibly matching TRBD1 (6 bases). Germline values: CDR1 SQVTM, CDR2 ANQGSEA. The CDR3 has 14 amino acids. V was shortened by 5 bases and J by 1 base, with 14 bases between the two germline ends. The CDR3 sequence: CSVIGQTSQETQYF. The CDR3 nucleotides read TGCAGCGTTATCGGACAGACGTCCCAAGAGACCCAGTACTTC.

The V and J genes are TRBV7-9 and TRBJ1-3; D is uncertain. Germline CDR1 and CDR2: SEHNR and FQNEAQ (reference sequence). V was clipped by 3 bases and J by 3 bases, with 12 bases between them. This CDR3 is built from 15 residues. CDR3 bases: TGTGCCAGCAGCTTGATCTCTGCTCTTGGAAACACCATATATTTT. Translated: CASSLISALGNTIYF.

The rearrangement joins TRBV7-3 to TRBJ2-3, with TRBD1 matching over 10 bases. V dropped 2 bases and J dropped 0; count of bases not matched to a gene: 2. Germline-derived CDR1 and CDR2 are SGHTA and FQGTGA. The CDR3 has 16 amino acids. This CDR3 is CASSLDRGLSTDTQYF. The DNA for the CDR3 is TGTGCCAGCAGCTTAGACAGGGGGCTAAGCACAGATACGCAGTATTTT. The full variable domain, its missing parts supplied by reference TRBV7-3 and TRBJ2-3, is GAGVSQTPSNKVTEKGKYVELRCDPISGHTALYWYRQSLGQGPEFLIYFQGTGAADDSGLPNDRFFAVRPEGSVSTLKIQRTERGDSAVYLCASSLDRGLSTDTQYFGPGTRLTVL.

This chain uses TRBV2 with TRBJ2-7, with unresolved D. V was pared by 8 bases and J by 3 bases, with 8 bases between. Germline V gene sequence: CDR1 SNHLY, CDR2 FYNNEI. The CDR3 contains 11 residues. This CDR3 reads CASYTDYEQYF. The CDR3 region has the DNA TGTGCCAGCTATACAGACTACGAGCAGTACTTC. Combining the CDR3 with reference TRBV2 and TRBJ2-7 gives the whole variable domain EPEVTQTPSHQVTQMGQEVILRCVPISNHLYFYWYRQILGQKVEFLVSFYNNEISEKSEIFDDQFSVERPDGSNFTLKIRSTKLEDSAMYFCASYTDYEQYFGPGTRLTVT.

J is TRBJ1-5 and V is TRBV21-1; TRBD1, the table's D call, was not compared with the DNA. TRBV21-1 is a pseudogene locus. This CDR3 has 14 amino acids. The CDR3 nucleotides are TGTGCCAGCAGCAAAGGGAAGGGGCATCAGCCCCAGCATTTT. The encoded protein is CASSKGKGHQPQHF.

The J gene is TRBJ1-5, the V gene TRBV7-8, with D uncertain. The V gene's germline CDR1 is SGHVS and CDR2 FQNEAQ. The V and J ends lost 4 bases and 4 bases respectively, with 17 bases between them. The CDR3 spans 16 residues. CDR3 DNA sequence: TGTGCCAGCAGCTCCTCCACCGGGATACGGAATCAGCCCCAGCATTTT. It codes for CASSSSTGIRNQPQHF. Full variable domain (outside the CDR3, taken from reference TRBV7-8 and TRBJ1-5): GAGVSQSPRYKVAKRGQDVALRCDPISGHVSLFWYQQALGQGPEFLTYFQNEAQLDKSGLPSDRFFAERPEGSVSTLKIQRTQQEDSAVYLCASSSSTGIRNQPQHFGDGTRLSIL.

The V gene is TRBV7-9, the J gene TRBJ2-7; D possibly uses TRBD1 or TRBD2 (5 bases each). V lost 5 bases to trimming and J lost 2 bases, with 19 bases between them. This CDR3 comprises 16 residues. In germline, CDR1 is SEHNR, CDR2 FQNEAQ (reference sequence). This chain's CDR3 is CASSGTSGTVPYEQYF. CDR3 in DNA: TGTGCCAGCAGCGGTACATCCGGGACGGTCCCCTACGAGCAGTACTTC.

CDR3 sequence (DNA): TGTGCCAGCAGTTTCCCGGTGGGGTACGAGCAGTACTTC. Protein sequence: CASSFPVGYEQYF. The chain joins TRBV28 to TRBJ2-7; the D is unclear. CDR3 size: 13 residues. The germline V gene encodes CDR1 MDHEN and CDR2 SYDVKM. V lost 3 bases and J 4 bases, leaving 10 bases between the germline ends.

V and J are TRBV3-1 (or the pseudogene TRBV3-2) and TRBJ1-3, with 9 bases aligning to TRBD1. The V and J ends lost 4 bases and 4 bases, in that order; junction bases with no gene match: 2. CDR3 size: 14 residues. Germline V gene data show CDR1 as LGHDT and CDR2 as YNNKEL (reference sequence). The CDR3 here is CASSPTGGGNTIYF. The CDR3 nucleotides read TGTGCCAGCAGCCCTACAGGGGGCGGAAACACCATATATTTT.

The chain carries TRBV6-5 and TRBJ1-1; D gene ambiguous. This CDR3 region has 15 residues. The germline V gene has CDR1 MNHEY and CDR2 SVGAGI. V was shortened by 2 bases and J by 1 base, with 11 bases between the two germline ends. The CDR3 spells CASSYPQPGNTEAFF. The CDR3 DNA is TGTGCCAGCAGTTACCCCCAGCCAGGGAACACTGAAGCTTTCTTT.

The chain carries TRBV25-1 and TRBJ1-1; D remains ambiguous. The CDR3 contains 13 residues. Germline CDR1 MGHDK, CDR2 SYGVNS. V was pared by 1 base and J by 1 base, with 4 bases between. The CDR3 spells CASSESPNTEAFF. The CDR3 DNA follows: TGTGCCAGCAGTGAATCCCCGAACACTGAAGCTTTCTTT.

The gene calls are TRBV11-2 and TRBJ1-2; D is undetermined. V was shortened by 1 base and J by 4 bases, with 16 bases between the two germline ends. Germline-derived CDR1 and CDR2 are SGHAT and FQNNGV. This CDR3 is built from 16 residues. The CDR3 region is CASSLGGRRSVYGYTF. The CDR3 nucleotides read TGTGCCAGCAGCTTAGGGGGAAGACGGTCAGTCTATGGCTACACCTTC.

The J gene is TRBJ1-3, the V gene TRBV7-9; D is unresolved. The CDR3 loop spans 15 amino acids. V lost 3 bases and J lost 4, with 13 bases in between. CDR1 SEHNR and CDR2 FQNEAQ come from the germline V gene (reference sequence). The chain's CDR3 is CASSFDDTRGNTIYF. The CDR3 coding sequence is TGTGCCAGCAGCTTCGACGATACACGCGGAAACACCATATATTTT.

The gene calls are TRBV4-3 and TRBJ1-6; possible D gene TRBD1, 5 bases. Germline lookup yields CDR1 LGHNA and CDR2 YSLEER. Trimming took 4 bases from V and 10 from J, leaving 20 bases between them. The length of the CDR3 is 16 residues. The CDR3 sequence is CASSPQNVGVGSPLHF. Here the CDR3 DNA reads TGCGCCAGCAGCCCACAAAACGTAGGGGTAGGCTCACCCCTCCACTTT.

This clone was observed a handful of times. The genes are TRBV29-1 and TRBJ1-1, with 9 nucleotides matching TRBD1. Germline lookup yields CDR1 SQVTM and CDR2 ANQGSEA. The J segment lost 6 bases and the V segment lost 8 bases, leaving 7 bases of the junction unmatched. The CDR3 is made up of 12 amino acids. This CDR3 is CSFRDRVPEAFF. CDR3 in DNA: TGCAGCTTCCGGGACAGGGTGCCTGAAGCTTTCTTT.

J is TRBJ1-2 and V is TRBV4-2; 8 bases align to TRBD1. From germline, CDR1 is LGHNA and CDR2 YNFKEQ. The CDR3 has 16 amino acids. Trimming removed 5 bases from V and 2 bases from J; junction bases left unmatched: 10. DNA of the CDR3: TGTGCCAGCAGCAAGGGCAACGACAGGGGAAACTATGGCTACACCTTC. It is translated as CASSKGNDRGNYGYTF.

The chain employs TRBV19 and TRBJ1-5; unclear D gene. This CDR3 comprises 15 residues. Germline V gene sequence: CDR1 LNHDA, CDR2 SQIVND (reference sequence). The V and J ends lost 7 bases and 2 bases respectively, with 15 bases between them. In DNA form, the CDR3 reads TGTGCCAGTACCTCAGGCGGGGAGCGCAATCAGCCCCAGCATTTT. This translates into CASTSGGERNQPQHF.

The rearrangement links TRBV9 to TRBJ2-1; TRBD1 aligns across 7 bases. The ends lost 3 bases at V and 5 bases at J; junction bases unmatched: 8. The CDR3 is made up of 15 amino acids. Germline assignment: CDR1 SGDLS and CDR2 YYNGEE. The CDR3 DNA reads TGTGCCAGCAGCGACCCCAGGGGGAAACACAATGAGCAGTTCTTC. It is translated as CASSDPRGKHNEQFF.

This sequence joins TRBV6-5 and TRBJ1-1; D gene unclear. In germline, CDR1 is MNHEY, CDR2 SVGAGI. The CDR3 spans 15 residues. Trimming left V 0 bases short and J 1 base short, with 9 bases between. The CDR3 loop is CASSYSRNRNTEAFF. The CDR3 nucleotides are TGTGCCAGCAGTTACTCAAGGAACCGGAACACTGAAGCTTTCTTT.

The chain has TRBV6-2 or TRBV6-3 and TRBJ2-4; D is unresolved. The CDR3 runs 13 residues. V was trimmed by 2 bases and J by 8 bases, leaving 10 bases between them. Germline V gene data show CDR1 as MNHEY and CDR2 as SVGEGT. The DNA of the CDR3 is TGTGCCAGCAGTTACAAGGGCCAATACATTCAGTACTTC. It is translated as CASSYKGQYIQYF.

In nucleotides, the CDR3 is TGTGCCAGCAGTGACTCGATGAGGGGGAGCACAGATACGCAGTATTTT. Translated: CASSDSMRGSTDTQYF. The chain has TRBV6-4 and TRBJ2-3, with a possible D match to TRBD1 (6 bases). The germline V and J ends were trimmed by 0 bases and 0 bases, with 10 bases remaining between them. This CDR3 is built from 16 residues. The V gene's germline CDR1 is MRHNA and CDR2 SNTAGT.

This clone was seen a single time. The V gene is TRBV5-6, the J gene TRBJ2-7, with a tentative D call TRBD2 (5 bases). This CDR3 has 16 amino acids. V lost 4 bases, J lost 4 bases, and 21 bases lay in between. Germline V gene sequence: CDR1 SGHDT, CDR2 YYEEEE. The CDR3 sequence is CASSDKREWDPYEQYF. DNA of the CDR3: TGTGCCAGCAGCGACAAGAGGGAGTGGGATCCTTACGAGCAGTACTTC.

The rearrangement links TRBV18 to TRBJ2-1; tentative D call: TRBD2 (6 bases). Between the trimmed V and J ends, which lost 3 bases and 6 bases, there was a span of 15 bases. The germline gives CDR1 KGHSH, CDR2 LQKENI. This CDR3 region has 15 residues. CDR3 sequence reads: CASSPRGPPTNEQFF. In nucleotides, the CDR3 is TGTGCCAGCTCACCGCGGGGCCCCCCAACCAATGAGCAGTTCTTC.

The chain links TRBV29-1 to TRBJ2-7; TRBD2 aligns across 7 bases. Germline CDR1 is SQVTM and CDR2 is ANQGSEA. The CDR3 is 12 amino acids. V lost 6 bases and J lost 1; bases outside the gene matches: 3. In DNA form, the CDR3 reads TGCAGCGTAAGCGGGGTATCCTACGAGCAGTACTTC. This encodes CSVSGVSYEQYF.

This sequence joins TRBV18 and TRBJ2-2, with TRBD1 matching 7 bases. Germline assignment: CDR1 KGHSH and CDR2 LQKENI. With 0 bases clipped from V and 6 bases from J, the junction kept 7 bases outside the gene matches. CDR3 length: 16 amino acids. The CDR3 is CASSPPATGVAGELFF. CDR3 coding DNA: TGTGCCAGCTCACCACCGGCTACAGGGGTCGCCGGGGAGCTGTTTTTT.